This TCR beta chain was profiled in a study of Ad26.COV2.S vaccination and SARS-CoV-2 variants. Findings of the study overall: Spike-specific TCR breadth in vaccine recipients exceeded that seen in placebo recipients. Those who received vaccine or placebo ended up with similar non-spike TCR breadth.

Note on this clone: The antigen is unknown.

Data came from immunoSEQ multiplex PCR; TCRdb stores just in-frame clones and leaves some out. The sample includes some 330,000 clones, under 90% seen only once; the top ten take approximately 5%. Germline V gene sequence: CDR1 KGHSH, CDR2 LQKENI. Trimming cost V 4 bases and J 5 bases, with 12 bases left between them. This CDR3 contains 14 residues. Treatment: some 20 received Ad26.COV2.S at low or high dose, single or two shots; about 5 received placebo; per-sample allocation not given. Samples were taken on day 63 after the first vaccine or placebo injection. An adult donor aged 18-55 years was enrolled in Boston.

The receptor's source is a person aged 18-65 years who received the Ad26.COV2.S COVID-19 vaccine or a placebo. The rearrangement links TRBV18 to TRBJ2-1; TRBD2 might be the D (6 bases). The source material was peripheral blood, sampled in a trial of Ad26.COV2.S vaccine versus placebo. For the CDR3, the DNA is TGTGCCAGCTCACTGGAGGGCGTGAACAATGAGCAGTTCTTC. Translating it yields CASSLEGVNNEQFF.